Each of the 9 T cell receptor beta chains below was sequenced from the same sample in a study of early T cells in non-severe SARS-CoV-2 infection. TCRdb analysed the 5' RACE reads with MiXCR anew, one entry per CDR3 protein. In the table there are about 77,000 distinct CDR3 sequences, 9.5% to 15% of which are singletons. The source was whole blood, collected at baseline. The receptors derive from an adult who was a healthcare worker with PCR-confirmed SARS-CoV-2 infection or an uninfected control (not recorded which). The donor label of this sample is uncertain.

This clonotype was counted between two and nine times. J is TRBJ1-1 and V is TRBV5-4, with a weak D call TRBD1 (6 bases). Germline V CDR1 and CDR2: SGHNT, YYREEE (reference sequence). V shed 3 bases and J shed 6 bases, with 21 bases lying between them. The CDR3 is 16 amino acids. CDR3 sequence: CASSSEGPRGSAEAFF. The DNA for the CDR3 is TGTGCCAGCAGCTCAGAGGGGCCCAGGGGATCGGCTGAAGCTTTCTTT.

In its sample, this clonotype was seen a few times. CDR3 nucleotides: TGTGCCAGTAGTATGCTTCGACTAGCGGGGGCCCCCCACAATGAGCAGTTCTTC. The encoded protein is CASSMLRLAGAPHNEQFF. The J gene is TRBJ2-1, the V gene TRBV19, with TRBD2 matching over 12 bases. The V and J ends lost 3 bases and 5 bases, in that order; junction bases with no gene match: 11. The germline V gene has CDR1 LNHDA and CDR2 SQIVND (reference sequence). The CDR3 loop spans 18 amino acids.

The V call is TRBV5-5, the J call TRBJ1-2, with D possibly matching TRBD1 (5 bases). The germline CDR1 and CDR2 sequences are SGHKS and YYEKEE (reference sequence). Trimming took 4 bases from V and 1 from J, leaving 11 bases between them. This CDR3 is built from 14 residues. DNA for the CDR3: TGTGCCAGCAGCCAGGGATCGAGTAACTATGGCTACACCTTC. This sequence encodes CASSQGSSNYGYTF.

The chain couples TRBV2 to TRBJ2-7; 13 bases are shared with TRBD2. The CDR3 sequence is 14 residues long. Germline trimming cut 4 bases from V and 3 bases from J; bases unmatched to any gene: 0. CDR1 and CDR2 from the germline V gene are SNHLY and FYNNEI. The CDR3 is CASSGLAGGYEQYF. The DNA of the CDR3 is TGTGCCAGCAGTGGACTAGCGGGGGGCTACGAGCAGTACTTC.

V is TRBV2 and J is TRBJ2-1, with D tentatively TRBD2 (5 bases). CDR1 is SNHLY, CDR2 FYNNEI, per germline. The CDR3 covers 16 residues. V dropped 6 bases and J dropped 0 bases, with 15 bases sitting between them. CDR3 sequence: CASSGGTESSYNEQFF. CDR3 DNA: TGTGCCAGCAGCGGAGGTACAGAGAGCTCCTACAATGAGCAGTTCTTC. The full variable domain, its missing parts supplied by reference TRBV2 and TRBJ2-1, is EPEVTQTPSHQVTQMGQEVILRCVPISNHLYFYWYRQILGQKVEFLVSFYNNEISEKSEIFDDQFSVERPDGSNFTLKIRSTKLEDSAMYFCASSGGTESSYNEQFFGPGTRLTVL.

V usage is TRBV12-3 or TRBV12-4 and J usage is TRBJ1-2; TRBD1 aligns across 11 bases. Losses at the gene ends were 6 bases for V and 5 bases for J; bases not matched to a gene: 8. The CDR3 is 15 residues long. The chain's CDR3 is CASSTLRDRGYGYTF. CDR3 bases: TGTGCCAGCAGCACCCTTAGGGACAGGGGGTATGGCTACACCTTC.

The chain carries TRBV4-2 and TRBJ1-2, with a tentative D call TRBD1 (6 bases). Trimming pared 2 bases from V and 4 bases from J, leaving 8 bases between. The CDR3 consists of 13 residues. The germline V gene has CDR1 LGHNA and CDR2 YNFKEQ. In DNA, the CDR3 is TGTGCCAGCAGCCAAAGGGGGGGCTATGGCTACACCTTC. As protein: CASSQRGGYGYTF.

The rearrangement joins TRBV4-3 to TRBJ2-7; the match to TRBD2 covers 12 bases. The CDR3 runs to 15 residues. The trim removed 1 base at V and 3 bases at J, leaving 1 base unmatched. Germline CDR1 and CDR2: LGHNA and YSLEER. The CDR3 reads CASSQGLAGDYEQYF. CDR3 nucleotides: TGCGCCAGCAGCCAAGGACTAGCGGGGGACTACGAGCAGTACTTC.

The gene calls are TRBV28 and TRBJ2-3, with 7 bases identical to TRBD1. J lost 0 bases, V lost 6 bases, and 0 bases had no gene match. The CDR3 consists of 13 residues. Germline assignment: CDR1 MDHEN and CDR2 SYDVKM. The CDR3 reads CASRGQSTDTQYF. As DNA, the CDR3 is TGTGCCAGCAGGGGACAGAGCACAGATACGCAGTATTTT. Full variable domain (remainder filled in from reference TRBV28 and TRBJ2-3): DVKVTQSSRYLVKRTGEKVFLECVQDMDHENMFWYRQDPGLGLRLIYFSYDVKMKEKGDIPEGYSVSREKKERFSLILESASTNQTSMYLCASRGQSTDTQYFGPGTRLTVL.